These T cell receptor beta chains were read from a single sample in a study of blood T cell repertoires in COVID-19. Profiling relied on immunoSEQ multiplex PCR, and the TCRdb table lists in-frame clones only, not all of them. The table lists 200,000 to 300,000 clones, around 88% of them singletons. Material for sequencing was peripheral blood. The receptors stem from a woman between 25 and 40 years old with COVID-19, enrolled during active disease. CDR3s include the opening cysteine and the closing phenylalanine or tryptophan.

j_call v_call cdr3_aa
TRBJ1-4 TRBV6-4 CASSSSLSFGEKLFF
TRBJ2-6 TRBV15 CATSSEGLSGANVLTF
TRBJ1-5 TRBV4-1 CASSPGLRRTGNNQPQHF
TRBJ2-5 TRBV11-3 CASSLRTSRETQYF
TRBJ1-1 TRBV29-1 CSVEDTGDFMNTEAFF
TRBJ2-7 TRBV6-6 CASTPQGAAYEQYF
TRBJ1-5 TRBV6-5 CASGKGTGGGQPQHF
TRBJ2-3 TRBV7-2 CASSLGGTSTDTQYF
TRBJ2-7 TRBV5-5 CASSLSQAIYEQYF
TRBJ2-2 TRBV19 CASSRSAHVAGGPNTGELFF
TRBJ1-6 TRBV5-1 CASSYINSPLHF
TRBJ2-1 TRBV10-3 CAISGEVVGRGISDEQFF
TRBJ2-5 TRBV12-3/TRBV12-4 CASSLAEETQYF
TRBJ2-5 TRBV3-1/TRBV3-2 CASSQVKTFTSLLETQYF
TRBJ1-1 TRBV10-3 CATRQINTEAFF
TRBJ1-2 TRBV19 CASSRRNYGYTF
TRBJ2-2 TRBV11-3 CASSAPSTSPTGELFF
TRBJ1-2 TRBV9 CASSVGAGQGAHGYTF
TRBJ1-1 TRBV2 CASSESWDREIMNTEAFF
TRBJ1-5 TRBV19 CATGYSNQPQHF
TRBJ2-2 TRBV4-3 CASSQDFAGRNTGELFF
TRBJ1-2 TRBV28 CASSLLRGVYGYTF
TRBJ1-5 TRBV4-1 CASSQVPGDSNQPQHF
TRBJ1-4 TRBV18 CASSPGTGGARELFF
TRBJ2-6 TRBV23-1 CASLWGGDGANVLTF
TRBJ1-1 TRBV10-1 CASSVSGRSTEAFF
TRBJ2-2 TRBV5-6 CASSLLWGLAGVIPGELFF
TRBJ1-1 TRBV27 CASSLGGRVEAFF
TRBJ2-1 TRBV6-5 CASSYDGSSYNEQFF
TRBJ2-1 TRBV2 CASSDTSGGFNEQFF
TRBJ2-5 TRBV12-3/TRBV12-4 CASSSGETQYF
TRBJ2-1 TRBV11-2 CASSPRTSGPYNEQFF
TRBJ2-1 TRBV6-6 CASSVTPSNEQFF
TRBJ2-7 TRBV5-4 CASSPRTSGGPYEQYF
TRBJ2-2 TRBV4-1 CASSQVRDSENTGELFF
TRBJ2-2 TRBV10-3 CAISVDYTGELFF
TRBJ2-3 TRBV4-2 CASSPLGAASTDTQYF
TRBJ1-1 TRBV18 CASSFGHNHNTEAFF
TRBJ2-1 TRBV19 CASSGGRDSGEQFF
TRBJ1-1 TRBV7-9 CASSTWTVEAFF
TRBJ1-5 TRBV28 CASNVRLGNQPQHF
TRBJ2-1 TRBV30 CAWSVLSGYKGEQFF
TRBJ1-4 TRBV6-6 CASSDRRSGNEKLFF
TRBJ2-1 TRBV6-1 CASSEPGTGGGEQFF
TRBJ2-2 TRBV10-1 CASSAGQNTGELFF
TRBJ1-4 TRBV28 CASSFSTGGNEKLFF